This T cell receptor beta chain was identified during a study of CD8 T cells in Susac syndrome. This CDR3 contains 15 residues. V dropped 0 bases and J dropped 6; count of bases not matched to a gene: 10. Germline V gene sequence: CDR1 GTSNPN, CDR2 SVGIG (reference sequence). An amount of RNA that ranged from roughly 0.5 to 1 ug was reverse transcribed with random hexamers. TCRdb itself ran the immunoSEQ multiplex PCR reads through MiXCR, one entry per CDR3 protein. The sample lists a few hundred thousand distinct CDR3 sequences, around 93% seen once, with 0.082% in the top ten. Sequencing of TCR beta covered CD8+ and CD4+ T cells obtained from blood. Treatment-naive patients with stable or active relapsing-remitting disease served as multiple sclerosis controls.

This TCR came from a human donor with multiple sclerosis. The chain uses TRBV30 and TRBJ1-2, with 7 bases lining up with TRBD1. Material: CD4+ T cells from PBMCs. The CDR3 is CAWSVLGQGGDGYTF. The CDR3 nucleotides are TGTGCCTGGAGTGTACTTGGTCAGGGGGGCGATGGCTACACCTTC.